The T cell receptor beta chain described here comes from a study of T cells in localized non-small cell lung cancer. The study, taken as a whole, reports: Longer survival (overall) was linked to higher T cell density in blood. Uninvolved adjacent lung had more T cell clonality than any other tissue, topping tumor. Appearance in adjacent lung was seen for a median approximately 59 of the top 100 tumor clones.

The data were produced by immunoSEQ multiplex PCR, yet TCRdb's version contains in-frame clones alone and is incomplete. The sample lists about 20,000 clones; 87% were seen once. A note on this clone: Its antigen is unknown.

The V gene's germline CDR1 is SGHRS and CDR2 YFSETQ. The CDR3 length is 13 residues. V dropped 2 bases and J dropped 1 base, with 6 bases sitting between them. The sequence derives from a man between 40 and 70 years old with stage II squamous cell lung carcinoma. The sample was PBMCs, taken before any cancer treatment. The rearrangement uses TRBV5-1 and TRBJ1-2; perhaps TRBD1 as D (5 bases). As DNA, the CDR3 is TGCGCCAGCAGCTTTCAGGGTAACTATGGCTACACCTTC. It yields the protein CASSFQGNYGYTF.